This passage covers 14 T cell receptor beta chains from one sample sequenced in a study of T cell clones after liver transplantation. This table comes from immunoSEQ multiplex PCR, and its TCRdb copy is limited to in-frame clones, with some not included. The sample has under 150,000 clones, 90% seen once. Sample: CD4+ T cells from blood, taken 12 months after liver transplant. These receptors all stem from a human patient who received a liver transplant. Some T cells may originate from the graft donor.

This chain links TRBV27 with TRBJ2-3, with 7 nucleotides matching TRBD1. V trimming: 7 bases; J trimming: 2 bases; junction bases outside the gene matches: 9. Germline assignment: CDR1 MNHEY and CDR2 SMNVEV (reference sequence). The CDR3 contains 15 residues. CDR3 coding DNA: TGTGCCAGCAAATTTAGGGACAGACACACAGATACGCAGTATTTT. Amino acid sequence: CASKFRDRHTDTQYF.

This clone was seen only once. The chain has TRBV7-9 and TRBJ2-1, with 9 bases that match TRBD1. This CDR3 region has 18 residues. Trimming at V came to 0 bases and at J to 4 bases, leaving 10 bases not matched to a gene. Germline V lookup: CDR1 SEHNR, CDR2 FQNEAQ (reference sequence). CDR3 residues: CASSLAGRQGVVYNEQFF. CDR3 sequence (DNA): TGTGCCAGCAGCTTAGCCGGCAGACAGGGGGTTGTTTACAATGAGCAGTTCTTC.

The V gene is TRBV28, the J gene TRBJ1-5, with 10 bases fitting TRBD1. V trimming: 5 bases; J trimming: 2 bases; junction bases outside the gene matches: 6. The germline CDR1 and CDR2 sequences are MDHEN and SYDVKM. CDR3 size: 16 residues. CDR3 sequence: CASSITGTGGNQPQHF. CDR3 sequence (DNA): TGTGCCAGCAGTATCACCGGGACAGGGGGCAATCAGCCCCAGCATTTT. The whole variable domain, remainder taken from reference TRBV28 and TRBJ1-5, is DVKVTQSSRYLVKRTGEKVFLECVQDMDHENMFWYRQDPGLGLRLIYFSYDVKMKEKGDIPEGYSVSREKKERFSLILESASTNQTSMYLCASSITGTGGNQPQHFGDGTRLSIL.

The chain combines TRBV30 with TRBJ1-4; unclear D gene. V was pared by 1 base and J by 7 bases, with 13 bases between. The CDR3 spans 14 residues. Germline CDR1 and CDR2: GTSNPN and SVGIG (reference sequence). CDR3 sequence: CAWSGGASTEKLFF. CDR3 nucleotides: TGTGCCTGGAGTGGAGGAGCTTCTACTGAAAAACTGTTTTTT.

The V gene is TRBV9, the J gene TRBJ1-5; D not resolved. The V end was cut by 0 bases, the J end by 2 bases, with 9 bases between. Germline V lookup: CDR1 SGDLS, CDR2 YYNGEE. This CDR3 comprises 15 residues. Written as DNA, the CDR3 is TGTGCCAGCAGCGTAGATGGTGGGCGCAATCAGCCCCAGCATTTT. Its protein is CASSVDGGRNQPQHF.

The chain combines TRBV6-5 with TRBJ2-1; TRBD2 matches at 7 bases. Germline V gene lookup returns CDR1 MNHEY and CDR2 SVGAGI. The CDR3 has 16 amino acids. Trimming removed 4 bases from V and 5 bases from J; junction bases left unmatched: 11. CDR3 sequence reads: CASSSTGTNVDNEQFF. The CDR3 DNA follows: TGTGCCAGCAGTTCAACCGGGACTAATGTTGACAATGAGCAGTTCTTC.

The V call is TRBV6-5, the J call TRBJ2-7; TRBD2 aligns across 9 bases. CDR1 is MNHEY, CDR2 SVGAGI, per germline. This CDR3 has 15 amino acids. V dropped 2 bases and J dropped 1; count of bases not matched to a gene: 3. The CDR3 DNA reads TGTGCCAGCAGTTACGTGGCGGGAGGGTCCTACGAGCAGTACTTC. It translates to CASSYVAGGSYEQYF.

The V and J genes are TRBV7-2 and TRBJ1-2, with D unresolved. This CDR3 has 12 amino acids. V was cut by 4 bases and J by 5 bases, with 8 bases left in between. Germline V gives CDR1 SGHTA, CDR2 FQGNSA. The CDR3: CASSSMGYGYTF. DNA of the CDR3: TGTGCCAGCAGCTCCATGGGTTATGGCTACACCTTC. Full variable domain (outside the CDR3, taken from reference TRBV7-2 and TRBJ1-2): GAGVSQSPSNKVTEKGKDVELRCDPISGHTALYWYRQSLGQGLEFLIYFQGNSAPDKSGLPSDRFSAERTGGSVSTLTIQRTQQEDSAVYLCASSSMGYGYTFGSGTRLTVV.

The V and J genes are TRBV7-2 and TRBJ2-7, with 9 bases aligning to TRBD1. This CDR3 contains 15 residues. J was trimmed by 2 bases and V by 4 bases; bases with no gene match: 6. CDR1 and CDR2 from the germline V gene are SGHTA and FQGNSA. The DNA of the CDR3 is TGTGCCAGCAGCTCCGACAGGGGGAGAACCTACGAGCAGTACTTC. Encoded protein: CASSSDRGRTYEQYF.

The J gene is TRBJ2-7, the V gene TRBV7-9; possibly TRBD2 for D (5 bases). Trimming removed 10 bases at V and 5 bases at J, with 18 bases between. The germline V gene has CDR1 SEHNR and CDR2 FQNEAQ (reference sequence). The CDR3 runs to 13 residues. CDR3 bases: TGTGCCAACGCGAGGGATAACGTCAACGAGCAGTACTTC. Translation: CANARDNVNEQYF.

V and J are TRBV7-8 and TRBJ1-2; no clear D gene. CDR3 size: 12 residues. The germline V and J ends were trimmed by 1 base and 8 bases, with 8 bases remaining between them. Germline CDR1 is SGHVS and CDR2 is FQNEAQ. DNA for the CDR3: TGTGCCAGCAGCTTAGTTCGAGGAGGCTACACCTTC. Protein: CASSLVRGGYTF.

V gene TRBV5-1 combines with J gene TRBJ2-5; a possible D gene is TRBD2 (5 bases). The CDR3 totals 15 residues. Trimming left V 3 bases short and J 2 bases short, with 14 bases between. Germline V lookup: CDR1 SGHRS, CDR2 YFSETQ. CDR3 region: CASSSLPLAQETQYF. The CDR3 nucleotides are TGCGCCAGCAGCTCCCTGCCCCTAGCTCAAGAGACCCAGTACTTC.

This sequence joins TRBV28 and TRBJ1-5; D possibly corresponds to TRBD1 (5 bases). CDR1 and CDR2 (germline): MDHEN, SYDVKM. Between the trimmed V and J ends, which lost 2 bases and 3 bases, there was a span of 11 bases. This CDR3 spans 15 amino acids. The CDR3 reads CASSLSLGANQPQHF. The DNA of the CDR3 is TGTGCCAGCAGTTTAAGCCTCGGGGCCAATCAGCCCCAGCATTTT.

This clone was detected a few times. The V and J genes are TRBV7-9 and TRBJ2-7; TRBD1 aligns across 11 bases. Germline V gives CDR1 SEHNR, CDR2 FQNEAQ (reference sequence). J lost 2 bases, V lost 1 base, and 1 base had no gene match. The CDR3 extends over 15 amino acids. CDR3 bases: TGTGCCAGCAGCTTAGGGGACAGGGGGGCCTACGAGCAGTACTTC. It yields the protein CASSLGDRGAYEQYF.